The 27 T cell receptor beta chains given below trace back to one sample, sequenced in a study of CD8 T cells in ankylosing spondylitis. TCRdb redid the calling of the 5' RACE reads with MiXCR, one entry per CDR3 protein. The sample shows about 240,000 distinct CDR3 sequences, roughly 8.6% of them seen only once. Source material: blood, either unsorted or a sorted T cell fraction (not recorded which). The receptors were sampled from a male donor with ankylosing spondylitis or in good health (not recorded which).

This clonotype has at least ten counts. The chain is built from TRBV20-1 and TRBJ2-1; 11 bases align to TRBD2. The ends lost 1 base at V and 7 bases at J; junction bases unmatched: 3. Germline CDR1 is DFQATT and CDR2 is SNEGSKA (reference sequence). The CDR3 length is 14 residues. CDR3: CSARGLAGINEQFF. CDR3 nucleotides: TGCAGTGCTAGAGGACTAGCGGGAATTAATGAGCAGTTCTTC.

There are many counts of this clonotype. The CDR3 DNA reads as TGTGCCAGCAGCAATAAATCCGGGACCCACAAACCCTCCTACGAGCAGTACTTC. It codes for CASSNKSGTHKPSYEQYF. The chain recombines TRBV21-1 with TRBJ2-7; the table calls TRBD1, which could not be checked here. TRBV21-1 counts as a pseudogene. CDR3 size: 18 residues.

This clonotype showed up many times. The chain has TRBV20-1 and TRBJ1-4; D might be TRBD1 (5 bases). This CDR3 is 13 amino acids long. The germline gives CDR1 DFQATT, CDR2 SNEGSKA (reference sequence). V was clipped by 6 bases and J by 8 bases, with 16 bases between them. As DNA, the CDR3 is TGCAGTGCCGGGACGGCTAGGGCGGAAAAACTGTTTTTT. It codes for CSAGTARAEKLFF.

The V and J genes are TRBV5-1 and TRBJ2-5; D is unclear. Germline-derived CDR1 and CDR2 are SGHRS and YFSETQ. This CDR3 is 14 amino acids long. V lost 0 bases, J lost 3 bases, and 9 bases lay in between. The chain's CDR3 is CASSLVAVEETQYF. The CDR3 nucleotides read TGCGCCAGCAGCTTGGTGGCAGTTGAAGAGACCCAGTACTTC.

This clonotype was recorded at least ten times. The chain joins TRBV7-9 to TRBJ1-1, with D unclear. V was shortened by 2 bases and J by 4 bases, with 17 bases between the two germline ends. Germline V gives CDR1 SEHNR, CDR2 FQNEAQ (reference sequence). The CDR3 runs 16 residues. CDR3 amino acids: CASSLTPKGHGTEAFF. The DNA of the CDR3 is TGTGCCAGCAGCTTAACACCCAAGGGCCACGGCACTGAAGCTTTCTTT.

The table lists this clonotype with many counts. The chain joins TRBV20-1 to TRBJ1-1, with D tentatively TRBD1 (5 bases). Per germline, CDR1 DFQATT and CDR2 SNEGSKA (reference sequence). This CDR3 is built from 12 residues. V was pared by 4 bases and J by 1 base, with 7 bases between. The CDR3 loop reads CSAIRGNTEAFF. CDR3 DNA: TGCAGTGCTATTAGGGGGAACACTGAAGCTTTCTTT.

The sample holds many counts of this clonotype. This chain uses TRBV5-1 with TRBJ2-1; TRBD2 matches 7 bases. The CDR3 runs to 15 residues. Losses at the gene ends were 3 bases for V and 0 bases for J; bases not matched to a gene: 3. Germline lookup yields CDR1 SGHRS and CDR2 YFSETQ. The CDR3 here is CASSWRENSYNEQFF. The CDR3 nucleotides are TGCGCCAGCAGCTGGCGGGAGAACTCCTACAATGAGCAGTTCTTC.

This clonotype showed up many times. The rearrangement uses TRBV5-1 and TRBJ2-3, with D hard to call. Per the germline V gene, CDR1 is SGHRS and CDR2 is YFSETQ. The CDR3 length is 15 residues. V lost 0 bases to trimming and J lost 0 bases, with 8 bases between them. CDR3 nucleotide sequence: TGCGCCAGCAGCTTGGGGACCCAAAGCACAGATACGCAGTATTTT. The encoded protein is CASSLGTQSTDTQYF.

This clonotype was detected many times. V is TRBV21-1 and J is TRBJ2-7; TRBD1, the D gene given by the table, was not confirmed from the DNA. TRBV21-1 is described as a pseudogene. This CDR3 is built from 17 residues. The CDR3 nucleotides are TGTGCCAGCAGCCCCCGAGGAGATAGGGGCACCCGCTACGAGCAGTACTTC. This translates into CASSPRGDRGTRYEQYF.

This chain uses TRBV12-3 or TRBV12-4 with TRBJ1-5, with D uncertain. The CDR3 contains 12 residues. V lost 6 bases, J lost 6 bases, and 9 bases lay in between. The CDR3 protein is CASRRTSQPQHF. CDR3 nucleotide sequence: TGTGCCAGCAGGCGCACGAGTCAGCCCCAGCATTTT.

This clonotype was counted many times. CDR3 loop: CASSLTGTSLPDTQYF. The CDR3 DNA is TGTGCCAGCAGCTTAACCGGGACAAGCCTTCCAGATACGCAGTATTTT. This chain links TRBV7-9 with TRBJ2-3, with D perhaps matching TRBD1 (6 bases). The length of the CDR3 is 16 residues. V was cut by 2 bases and J by 4 bases, with 16 bases left in between. Germline lookup yields CDR1 SEHNR and CDR2 FQNEAQ (reference sequence). The full variable domain, with the rest looked up from reference TRBV7-9 and TRBJ2-3, is DTGVSQNPRHKITKRGQNVTFRCDPISEHNRLYWYRQTLGQGPEFLTYFQNEAQLEKSRLLSDRFSAERPKGSFSTLEIQRTEQGDSAMYLCASSLTGTSLPDTQYFGPGTRLTVL.

In its sample, this clonotype was seen many times. This rearrangement joins TRBV18 to TRBJ2-7; D might be TRBD2 (5 bases). Germline CDR1 is KGHSH and CDR2 is LQKENI. Trimming took 5 bases from V and 6 from J, leaving 17 bases between them. The CDR3 totals 14 residues. This CDR3 reads CASSIPLSVGEQYF. The CDR3 coding sequence is TGTGCCAGCTCAATTCCGCTTAGCGTGGGCGAGCAGTACTTC. Using reference TRBV18 and TRBJ2-7 for the parts outside the CDR3, the full variable domain is NAGVMQNPRHLVRRRGQEARLRCSPMKGHSHVYWYRQLPEEGLKFMVYLQKENIIDESGMPKERFSAEFPKEGPSILRIQQVVRGDSAAYFCASSIPLSVGEQYFGPGTRLTVT.

This clonotype has at least ten counts. The chain joins TRBV5-5 to TRBJ1-5, with a possible D match to TRBD1 (5 bases). CDR1 and CDR2 from the germline V gene are SGHKS and YYEKEE (reference sequence). The CDR3 totals 14 residues. V gave up 5 bases and J gave up 5 bases, with 14 bases separating them. For the CDR3, the DNA is TGTGCCAGCAGTCCCCAATGGGGGTATCAGCCCCAGCATTTT. This codes for CASSPQWGYQPQHF.

This clonotype occurred many times. The CDR3 loop reads CASTPGTNTDTQYF. CDR3 in DNA: TGCGCCAGCACACCCGGGACGAACACAGATACGCAGTATTTT. This rearrangement joins TRBV5-1 to TRBJ2-3; D may match TRBD1 or TRBD2 (5 bases each). Trimming cost V 6 bases and J 2 bases, with 13 bases left between them. The germline V gene encodes CDR1 SGHRS and CDR2 YFSETQ. This CDR3 has 14 amino acids. Full variable domain (missing parts from reference TRBV5-1 and TRBJ2-3): KAGVTQTPRYLIKTRGQQVTLSCSPISGHRSVSWYQQTPGQGLQFLFEYFSETQRNKGNFPGRFSGRQFSNSRSEMNVSTLELGDSALYLCASTPGTNTDTQYFGPGTRLTVL.

This clonotype has more than one count but fewer than ten. The chain has TRBV7-2 and TRBJ2-3; D might be TRBD1 (6 bases). The CDR3 is 14 amino acids. Germline CDR1 SGHTA, CDR2 FQGNSA. Trimming removed 4 bases from V and 6 bases from J, with 14 bases in between. CDR3 protein: CASSSQGSSDTQYF. The CDR3 region has the DNA TGTGCCAGCAGCTCACAGGGATCGTCGGATACGCAGTATTTT.

This clonotype has a count of ten or more. The V and J genes are TRBV25-1 and TRBJ2-1, with 8 bases aligning to TRBD1. CDR1 is MGHDK, CDR2 SYGVNS, per germline. V gave up 5 bases and J gave up 7 bases; unmatched junction bases: 10. This CDR3 contains 15 residues. CDR3 in DNA: TGTGCCAGCAGTCGCGGACAGGGAGGAAGAAATGAGCAGTTCTTC. This translates into CASSRGQGGRNEQFF.

V is TRBV7-9 and J is TRBJ2-7; D is ambiguous. Trimming stripped 5 bases from V and 2 bases from J, with 13 bases between. The CDR3 sequence is 14 residues long. Germline CDR1 SEHNR, CDR2 FQNEAQ (reference sequence). Here the CDR3 DNA reads TGTGCCAGCAGCCCCCGACACGCGACCTACGAGCAGTACTTC. Protein product: CASSPRHATYEQYF.

This clonotype was observed a few times. V is TRBV7-2 and J is TRBJ1-2; no reliable D call. Germline loops: CDR1 SGHTA, CDR2 FQGNSA. The CDR3 is 14 amino acids. V lost 2 bases and J 1 base, leaving 8 bases between the germline ends. The DNA of the CDR3 is TGTGCCAGCAGCTTAAAGGAAGTTAACTATGGCTACACCTTC. This translates into CASSLKEVNYGYTF. Combining the CDR3 with reference TRBV7-2 and TRBJ1-2 gives the whole variable domain GAGVSQSPSNKVTEKGKDVELRCDPISGHTALYWYRQSLGQGLEFLIYFQGNSAPDKSGLPSDRFSAERTGGSVSTLTIQRTQQEDSAVYLCASSLKEVNYGYTFGSGTRLTVV.

This clonotype was recorded at least ten times. The chain has TRBV27 and TRBJ2-2; the D is unclear. The CDR3 contains 22 residues. Germline assignment: CDR1 MNHEY and CDR2 SMNVEV (reference sequence). V gave up 1 base and J gave up 1 base, with 28 bases separating them. For the CDR3, the DNA is TGTGCCAGCAGTTTATTGGTGTGGTCGAGTCGTTTCCAAAATCAGAACACCGGGGAGCTGTTTTTT. Encoded protein: CASSLLVWSSRFQNQNTGELFF.

This clonotype was recorded at least ten times. This chain links TRBV7-2 with TRBJ2-5; 10 nucleotides agree with TRBD1. This CDR3 spans 15 amino acids. V dropped 5 bases and J dropped 4; count of bases not matched to a gene: 7. Germline V gene lookup returns CDR1 SGHTA and CDR2 FQGNSA. The CDR3 region has the DNA TGTGCCAGCAGCCCCGGGACAGGGGTGTCAGAGACCCAGTACTTC. It encodes CASSPGTGVSETQYF.

This clonotype was counted at least ten times. The chain couples TRBV9 to TRBJ1-5; D unresolved. This CDR3 has 15 residues. The ends were cut back, 0 bases at V and 0 bases at J, with 7 bases in the middle. Germline CDR1 reads SGDLS; CDR2 reads YYNGEE. The CDR3 DNA is TGTGCCAGCAGCGTAGAAGGTAATAGCAATCAGCCCCAGCATTTT. Encoded protein: CASSVEGNSNQPQHF. The whole variable domain, remainder taken from reference TRBV9 and TRBJ1-5, is DSGVTQTPKHLITATGQRVTLRCSPRSGDLSVYWYQQSLDQGLQFLIQYYNGEERAKGNILERFSAQQFPDLHSELNLSSLELGDSALYFCASSVEGNSNQPQHFGDGTRLSIL.

J is TRBJ1-3 and V is TRBV5-4, with D tentatively TRBD1 (6 bases). V lost 0 bases to trimming and J lost 0 bases, with 10 bases between them. Germline CDR1 is SGHNT and CDR2 is YYREEE (reference sequence). CDR3 size: 16 residues. The chain's CDR3 is CASSLGGQSSGNTIYF. For the CDR3, the DNA is TGTGCCAGCAGCTTGGGAGGACAGTCCTCTGGAAACACCATATATTTT.

This clonotype has a count of ten or more. The chain couples TRBV10-3 to TRBJ2-3; TRBD1 might be the D (5 bases). This CDR3 spans 15 amino acids. With 2 bases removed from V and 1 base from J, the gap between germline ends came to 10 bases. Germline lookup yields CDR1 ENHRY and CDR2 SYGVKD. The CDR3, as DNA: TGTGCCATCAGTGAGGACGGCAGGGGCACAGATACGCAGTATTTT. Translating gives CAISEDGRGTDTQYF.

This clonotype was observed a handful of times. This rearrangement joins TRBV4-1 to TRBJ2-7, with D perhaps matching TRBD2 (5 bases). Germline V CDR1 and CDR2: MGHRA, YSYEKL. Trimming shortened V by 4 bases and J by 5 bases, and 15 bases separated the two germline ends. The CDR3 runs 14 residues. CDR3 DNA sequence: TGCGCCAGCAGCCTAGCCGCCGACGGGGACGAGCAGTACTTC. Protein product: CASSLAADGDEQYF.

This clonotype was counted only a few times. This sequence joins TRBV7-9 and TRBJ2-7; 9 nucleotides match TRBD2. Trimming at V came to 5 bases and at J to 1 base, leaving 9 bases not matched to a gene. The CDR3 length is 16 residues. The germline gives CDR1 SEHNR, CDR2 FQNEAQ (reference sequence). The CDR3 sequence: CASSEHGLAPSYEQYF. The DNA of the CDR3 is TGTGCCAGCAGCGAACATGGACTAGCGCCTTCCTACGAGCAGTACTTC.

This clonotype has ten or more counts. V usage is TRBV28 and J usage is TRBJ2-3; 11 bases align to TRBD2. The V gene's germline CDR1 is MDHEN and CDR2 SYDVKM. There are 16 residues in the CDR3. The junction had 5 bases not matched to a gene; V was cut back by 6 bases and J by 0 bases. The CDR3 region is CASSPSGRMSTDTQYF. CDR3 nucleotides: TGTGCCAGCAGCCCTAGCGGGAGGATGAGCACAGATACGCAGTATTTT.

The J gene is TRBJ1-2, the V gene TRBV13; 8 nucleotides agree with TRBD1. Germline V gene data show CDR1 as PRHDT and CDR2 as FYEKMQ (reference sequence). Trimming at V came to 4 bases and at J to 2 bases, leaving 9 bases not matched to a gene. The CDR3 length is 16 residues. DNA for the CDR3: TGTGCCAGCAGCTCCTTGACAGGGGCTCCCAACTATGGCTACACCTTC. As protein: CASSSLTGAPNYGYTF.